Below, one T cell receptor (beta chain) is given with its context. The antigen is not known. The CDR3 consists of 17 residues. The V and J ends lost 2 bases and 10 bases, in that order; junction bases with no gene match: 11. The germline V gene encodes CDR1 MDHEN and CDR2 SYDVKM. The repertoire was sequenced with immunoSEQ multiplex PCR; TCRdb's copy has only in-frame clones and lacks some. The sample lists 96,000 or so clones, almost 90% seen once, with approximately 30% in the top ten. The sample comes from a study of T cell responses to AZD1222 COVID-19 vaccine. Study summary: Pooling covered second doses at about 4 or about 12 weeks. Study-level findings and limits: Close to half of spike-specific TCRs reportedly recognize unmutated variant regions. Possibly, clonal diversity was underestimated; donors were largely white British and included more females.

This sequence originates from an adult in good health. The sequencing here drew on peripheral blood, taken on day 0 of AZD1222 vaccination. This chain joins TRBV28 and TRBJ2-1, with 13 positions matching TRBD2. CDR3 sequence reads: CASSLPGLAGFEGEQFF. CDR3 nucleotides: TGTGCCAGCAGTTTACCGGGACTAGCGGGATTCGAGGGGGAGCAGTTCTTC.